A selection of T cell receptor beta chains follows, all from one sample in a study of blood T cell repertoires in COVID-19. Only in-frame clones appear in the TCRdb table, and some are missing; sequencing was by immunoSEQ multiplex PCR. In the table there are about 120,000 clones, about nine tenths of which are singletons. Material for sequencing was peripheral blood. Every receptor here comes from a human donor with active COVID-19. The donor label of this sample is uncertain. The CDR3 runs from the conserved cysteine through the conserved F or W. Fields, in order: CDR3 protein, CDR3 DNA, clone size, J gene, D gene, V gene. D genes are given only for firm matches. Size is stated for part of the rows, as once, few or many counts, or as a class when the clone is expanded.

cdr3_aa: CASQVASGGETQYF; cdr3_nt: TGCGCCAGCCAAGTTGCTAGCGGGGGGGAGACCCAGTACTTC; clone_size: NA; j_call: TRBJ2-5; d_call: TRBD2; v_call: TRBV5-1
cdr3_aa: CASSLVHRGRTEAFF; cdr3_nt: TGTGCCAGCAGCTTAGTTCACAGGGGGCGTACTGAAGCTTTCTTT; clone_size: NA; j_call: TRBJ1-1; d_call: TRBD1; v_call: TRBV7-6
cdr3_aa: CASSLVGQASWGGELFF; cdr3_nt: TGCGCCAGCAGCTTGGTGGGACAGGCCTCGTGGGGCGGGGAGCTGTTTTTT; clone_size: NA; j_call: TRBJ2-2; d_call: TRBD1; v_call: TRBV5-1
cdr3_aa: CASSPGIYNSPLHF; cdr3_nt: TGTGCCAGCAGCCCGGGGATTTATAATTCACCCCTCCACTTT; clone_size: NA; j_call: TRBJ1-6; d_call: NA; v_call: TRBV5-4
cdr3_aa: CARSLARGRRLGTQYF; cdr3_nt: TGTGCCAGAAGCTTGGCGCGGGGGCGCCGCTTGGGGACCCAGTACTTC; clone_size: NA; j_call: TRBJ2-5; d_call: NA; v_call: TRBV5-3
cdr3_aa: CATSDLQGTGGNQPQHF; cdr3_nt: TGTGCCACCAGTGATTTGCAAGGGACAGGGGGCAATCAGCCCCAGCATTTT; clone_size: few; j_call: TRBJ1-5; d_call: TRBD1; v_call: TRBV24-1
cdr3_aa: CASSSSTDSNQPQHF; cdr3_nt: TGTGCCAGCAGCTCATCGACAGATAGCAATCAGCCCCAGCATTTT; clone_size: NA; j_call: TRBJ1-5; d_call: NA; v_call: TRBV5-8
cdr3_aa: CASSGGQGRSPLHF; cdr3_nt: TGTGCCAGCAGCGGGGGACAGGGCCGATCACCCCTCCACTTT; clone_size: NA; j_call: TRBJ1-6; d_call: TRBD1; v_call: TRBV7-8
cdr3_aa: CASSIGQQNTEAFF; cdr3_nt: TGTGCCAGCAGTATTGGACAGCAGAACACTGAAGCTTTCTTT; clone_size: NA; j_call: TRBJ1-1; d_call: NA; v_call: TRBV9
cdr3_aa: CASSYTSGGPLYNEQFF; cdr3_nt: TGTGCCAGCAGTTACACTAGCGGGGGTCCACTCTACAATGAGCAGTTCTTC; clone_size: NA; j_call: TRBJ2-1; d_call: TRBD2; v_call: TRBV6-2/TRBV6-3
cdr3_aa: CSVQGAYEQYF; cdr3_nt: TGCAGCGTCCAAGGGGCCTACGAGCAGTACTTC; clone_size: NA; j_call: TRBJ2-7; d_call: NA; v_call: TRBV29-1
cdr3_aa: CASSLSTGQETQYF; cdr3_nt: TGCGCCAGCAGTCTTTCGACAGGTCAAGAGACCCAGTACTTC; clone_size: NA; j_call: TRBJ2-5; d_call: NA; v_call: TRBV4-3
cdr3_aa: CASSRSGLENTGELFF; cdr3_nt: TGTGCCAGCAGCCGGTCGGGACTGGAAAACACCGGGGAGCTGTTTTTT; clone_size: NA; j_call: TRBJ2-2; d_call: NA; v_call: TRBV13
cdr3_aa: CASSLVPGDEQYF; cdr3_nt: TGCGCCAGCAGCTTGGTCCCAGGCGACGAGCAGTACTTC; clone_size: NA; j_call: TRBJ2-7; d_call: NA; v_call: TRBV5-1
cdr3_aa: CASSLVPGRGGQAFF; cdr3_nt: TGTGCCAGCAGCTTAGTGCCGGGACGGGGAGGGCAAGCTTTCTTT; clone_size: NA; j_call: TRBJ1-1; d_call: NA; v_call: TRBV7-8
cdr3_aa: CASSRGTGSTDTQYF; cdr3_nt: TGTGCCAGCAGCCGAGGGACAGGAAGCACAGATACGCAGTATTTT; clone_size: NA; j_call: TRBJ2-3; d_call: TRBD1; v_call: TRBV7-3
cdr3_aa: CASSAGTEINQPQHF; cdr3_nt: TGTGCCAGCTCAGCCGGGACAGAGATTAATCAGCCCCAGCATTTT; clone_size: NA; j_call: TRBJ1-5; d_call: TRBD1; v_call: TRBV18
cdr3_aa: CASSILAGGETLQETQYF; cdr3_nt: TGTGCCAGTAGTATCCTTGCGGGGGGGGAAACTCTACAAGAGACCCAGTACTTC; clone_size: NA; j_call: TRBJ2-5; d_call: TRBD2; v_call: TRBV19
cdr3_aa: CASRRTGGKSYEQYF; cdr3_nt: TGTGCCAGCAGGAGAACAGGGGGCAAGTCCTACGAGCAGTACTTC; clone_size: NA; j_call: TRBJ2-7; d_call: TRBD1; v_call: TRBV27
cdr3_aa: CASSSVGRYNEQFF; cdr3_nt: TGCGCCAGCAGCTCTGTCGGGAGGTACAATGAGCAGTTCTTC; clone_size: NA; j_call: TRBJ2-1; d_call: TRBD2; v_call: TRBV5-1
cdr3_aa: CASSPYSGTGGYEQYF; cdr3_nt: TGTGCCAGCAGCCCTTACAGCGGGACAGGGGGCTACGAGCAGTACTTC; clone_size: NA; j_call: TRBJ2-7; d_call: TRBD1; v_call: TRBV7-3
cdr3_aa: CSASSPPTDTQYF; cdr3_nt: TGCAGTGCTAGTAGCCCCCCCACAGATACGCAGTATTTT; clone_size: NA; j_call: TRBJ2-3; d_call: NA; v_call: TRBV20-1
cdr3_aa: CASSQRTGGRSGELFF; cdr3_nt: TGTGCCAGCAGCCAACGGACAGGGGGCCGATCCGGGGAGCTGTTTTTT; clone_size: NA; j_call: TRBJ2-2; d_call: TRBD1; v_call: TRBV3-1/TRBV3-2
cdr3_aa: CASSLGGARDTQYF; cdr3_nt: TGTGCCAGCAGCCTGGGGGGGGCCCGCGATACGCAGTATTTT; clone_size: few; j_call: TRBJ2-3; d_call: NA; v_call: TRBV11-3
cdr3_aa: CSASGGSTQYF; cdr3_nt: TGCAGTGCTAGCGGGGGGTCGACCCAGTACTTC; clone_size: once; j_call: TRBJ2-5; d_call: TRBD2; v_call: TRBV20-1
cdr3_aa: CASSRKGPTGMNTEAFF; cdr3_nt: TGTGCCAGCAGCCGCAAGGGGCCGACAGGGATGAACACTGAAGCTTTCTTT; clone_size: NA; j_call: TRBJ1-1; d_call: TRBD1; v_call: TRBV7-2
cdr3_aa: CASSMGQYNSPLHF; cdr3_nt: TGTGCCAGTAGTATGGGACAGTATAATTCACCCCTCCACTTT; clone_size: NA; j_call: TRBJ1-6; d_call: TRBD1; v_call: TRBV19